This is a list of T cell receptor beta chains from one sample in a study of cytomegalovirus exposure and HLA in healthy donors. Method: immunoSEQ multiplex PCR; TCRdb's copy keeps in-frame clones and lacks some. Of 150,000 to 200,000 clones listed, 55% to 75% are singletons. The specimen was PBMCs. The receptor set was obtained from a human donor in good health. Each CDR3 is given with its conserved first and last residue. Each record gives: CDR3 protein, CDR3 DNA, D gene, J gene, clone size, V gene. A D gene is named only where the DNA matches it firmly. The size of a clone is reported for some rows only, either as once, few or many, or as a class for expanded clones.

CDR3aa: CASSGYNSNEQFF; CDR3nt: TGTGCCAGCAGCGGGTACAACAGCAATGAGCAGTTCTTC; d_gene: NA; j_gene: TRBJ2-1; abundance: few; v_gene: TRBV9
CDR3aa: CAWSYGGTEAFF; CDR3nt: TGTGCCTGGAGTTACGGAGGGACTGAAGCTTTCTTT; d_gene: NA; j_gene: TRBJ1-1; abundance: NA; v_gene: TRBV30
CDR3aa: CASSRGGGAGHNSPLHF; CDR3nt: TGTGCCAGCAGCCGGGGGGGTGGGGCTGGGCATAATTCACCCCTCCACTTT; d_gene: NA; j_gene: TRBJ1-6; abundance: NA; v_gene: TRBV7-2
CDR3aa: CASSHSSSWEKLFF; CDR3nt: TGTGCCAGCAGCCACAGCTCCTCTTGGGAAAAACTGTTTTTT; d_gene: NA; j_gene: TRBJ1-4; abundance: NA; v_gene: TRBV11-2
CDR3aa: CASSVGAIGNQPQHF; CDR3nt: TGTGCCAGCAGCGTAGGGGCTATAGGCAATCAGCCCCAGCATTTT; d_gene: NA; j_gene: TRBJ1-5; abundance: NA; v_gene: TRBV9
CDR3aa: CASSEPGTGEGPDTQYF; CDR3nt: TGCGCCAGCAGTGAGCCTGGGACAGGGGAGGGCCCAGATACGCAGTATTTT; d_gene: TRBD1; j_gene: TRBJ2-3; abundance: NA; v_gene: TRBV10-1
CDR3aa: CASSPPAGQLNTDTQYF; CDR3nt: TGTGCCAGCAGCCCCCCCGCGGGGCAGTTAAACACAGATACGCAGTATTTT; d_gene: NA; j_gene: TRBJ2-3; abundance: NA; v_gene: TRBV7-2
CDR3aa: CATSRGTSGRNNEQFF; CDR3nt: TGTGCCACCAGCAGAGGGACTAGCGGGCGCAACAATGAGCAGTTCTTC; d_gene: TRBD2; j_gene: TRBJ2-1; abundance: NA; v_gene: TRBV15
CDR3aa: CASSFTGNPLKAFF; CDR3nt: TGTGCCAGCAGCTTCACAGGAAATCCCTTGAAAGCTTTCTTT; d_gene: NA; j_gene: TRBJ1-1; abundance: NA; v_gene: TRBV13
CDR3aa: CATMSAYNSPLHF; CDR3nt: TGTGCCACTATGAGCGCCTATAATTCACCCCTCCACTTT; d_gene: NA; j_gene: TRBJ1-6; abundance: few; v_gene: TRBV6-1
CDR3aa: CASSEEGQPYYEQYF; CDR3nt: TGTGCCAGCAGTGAAGAAGGACAGCCTTACTACGAGCAGTACTTC; d_gene: NA; j_gene: TRBJ2-7; abundance: NA; v_gene: TRBV2
CDR3aa: CASSPDRNYGYTF; CDR3nt: TGTGCCAGCTCACCAGACAGAAACTATGGCTACACCTTC; d_gene: NA; j_gene: TRBJ1-2; abundance: NA; v_gene: TRBV18